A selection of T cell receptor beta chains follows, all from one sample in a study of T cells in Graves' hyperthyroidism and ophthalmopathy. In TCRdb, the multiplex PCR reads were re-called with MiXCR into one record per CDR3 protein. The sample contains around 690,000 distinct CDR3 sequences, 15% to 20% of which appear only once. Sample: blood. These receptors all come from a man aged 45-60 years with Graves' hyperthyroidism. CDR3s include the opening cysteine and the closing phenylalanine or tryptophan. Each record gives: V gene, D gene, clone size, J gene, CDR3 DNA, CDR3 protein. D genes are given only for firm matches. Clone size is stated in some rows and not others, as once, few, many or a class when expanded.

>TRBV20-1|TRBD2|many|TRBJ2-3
TGCAGTGCTATTGACGCTAGCGGGCGTGTTTTTGGCACAGATACGCAGTATTTT
CSAIDASGRVFGTDTQYF
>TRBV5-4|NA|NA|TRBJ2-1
TGTGCCAGCAGCTTGGCAACGGGCCGGTTATCCTACAATGAGCAGTTCTTC
CASSLATGRLSYNEQFF
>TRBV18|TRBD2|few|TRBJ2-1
TGTGCCAGCTCAGGGACTAGCGGGAGGCCGAGAAATGAGCAGTTCTTC
CASSGTSGRPRNEQFF
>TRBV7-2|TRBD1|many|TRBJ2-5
TGTGCCAGCAGCTTAGGCTCCGGGACAGGGGGGCAGGAGACCCAGTACTTC
CASSLGSGTGGQETQYF
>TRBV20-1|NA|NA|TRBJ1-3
TGCAGTGCTCCATCCCCGGGGGGTTCTGAAAACACCATATATTTT
CSAPSPGGSENTIYF
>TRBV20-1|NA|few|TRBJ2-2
TGCAGTGCTGCTATTGAACAGGGTCCCGGGGAGCTGTTTTTT
CSAAIEQGPGELFF
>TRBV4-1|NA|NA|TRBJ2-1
TGCGCCAGCAGCCAGAATTGGGGGGCGCACAATGAGCAGTTCTTC
CASSQNWGAHNEQFF
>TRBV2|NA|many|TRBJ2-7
TGTGCCAGCAGTGAAAAGTACGAGCAGTACTTC
CASSEKYEQYF
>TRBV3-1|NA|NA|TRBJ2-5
TGTGCCAGCAGTCAACCAGGGCCCCCAATCCAAGAGACCCAGTACTTC
CASSQPGPPIQETQYF
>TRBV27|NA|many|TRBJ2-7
TGTGCCAGCGGTCGGGAGCCCTACTCCTACGAGCAGTACTTC
CASGREPYSYEQYF
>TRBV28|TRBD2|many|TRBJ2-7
TGTGCCAGCAGCCGTTGGGGGGGAGGAAGGTCCTACGAGCAGTACTTC
CASSRWGGGRSYEQYF
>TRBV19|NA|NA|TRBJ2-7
TGTGCCAGTAGTACATTGGAGTACCCCTACGAGCAGTACTTC
CASSTLEYPYEQYF
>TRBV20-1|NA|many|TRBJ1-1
TGCAGTGCTAGAGATCGGGGTGACTGGGGCACTGAAGCTTTCTTT
CSARDRGDWGTEAFF
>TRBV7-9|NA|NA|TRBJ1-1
TGTGCCAGCAGGTTTGGGGAGGGCGGGGGAGCTTTCTTT
CASRFGEGGGAFF
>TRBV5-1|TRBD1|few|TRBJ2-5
TGCGCCAGCGGGACAGTCGGGGAGACCCAGTACTTC
CASGTVGETQYF
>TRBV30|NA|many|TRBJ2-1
TGTGCCTGGAGACAGACCTTAGCGAGGCCGCGCCACAATGAGCAGTTCTTC
CAWRQTLARPRHNEQFF
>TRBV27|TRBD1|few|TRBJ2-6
TGTGCCACCACGACAGGGGATGGGGCCAACGTCCTGACTTTC
CATTTGDGANVLTF
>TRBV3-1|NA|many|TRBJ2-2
TGTGCCAGCAGCTTCGGGTCTAACACCGGGGAGCTGTTTTTT
CASSFGSNTGELFF
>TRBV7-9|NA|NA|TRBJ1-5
TGTGCCAGCAGCTTAACCGGGGATGGTCAGCCCCAGCATTTT
CASSLTGDGQPQHF
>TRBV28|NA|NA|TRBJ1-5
TGTGCCAGCAGTCAAAGGGGGGCGGTTCAGCCCCAGCATTTT
CASSQRGAVQPQHF
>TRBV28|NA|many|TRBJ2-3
TGTGCCAGCAGTTACAGGGAACATTACACAGATACGCAGTATTTT
CASSYREHYTDTQYF
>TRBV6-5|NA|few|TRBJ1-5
TGTGCCAGCAGTTACGATGGGGTGAGGGGCAATCAGCCCCAGCATTTT
CASSYDGVRGNQPQHF
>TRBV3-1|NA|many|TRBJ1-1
TGTGCCAGCAGCCATGACCCCTCGGGAGCTTTCTTT
CASSHDPSGAFF
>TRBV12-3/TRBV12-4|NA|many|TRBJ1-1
TGTGCCAGCAGTTTAGGAAGTGGGGGCCCGAACACTGAAGCTTTCTTT
CASSLGSGGPNTEAFF
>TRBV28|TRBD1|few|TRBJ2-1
TGTGCCAGCAGTCCCCACGGACAGGTTGGGAATGAGCAGTTCTTC
CASSPHGQVGNEQFF
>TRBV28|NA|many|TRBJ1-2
TGTGCCACCTATGGACAGCTATATGGCTACACCTTC
CATYGQLYGYTF
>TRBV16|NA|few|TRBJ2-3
TGTGCCAGCAGCCAATCTCTCCTCCACTCGGCAGATACGCAGTATTTT
CASSQSLLHSADTQYF
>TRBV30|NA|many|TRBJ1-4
TGTGCCTGGAGTAGTAGGGGAAAACTGTTTTTT
CAWSSRGKLFF
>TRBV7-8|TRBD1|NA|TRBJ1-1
TGTGCCAGCAGCCAGCGGACAGGGACCACTGAAGCTTTCTTT
CASSQRTGTTEAFF
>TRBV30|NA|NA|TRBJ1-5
TGTGCCTGGAGTACGGACAACTATCAGCCCCAGCATTTT
CAWSTDNYQPQHF
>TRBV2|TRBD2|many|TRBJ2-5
TGTGCCAGCAGTTTAAGAGGACTAGCGGGGACCAGGGAGACCCAGTACTTC
CASSLRGLAGTRETQYF
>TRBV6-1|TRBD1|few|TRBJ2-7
TGTGCCAGCAGCCTCGGGGGGACAGGGTACTACGAGCAGTACTTC
CASSLGGTGYYEQYF